This TCR beta chain came from a study of blood T cell repertoires in COVID-19. TCRdb's copy holds only in-frame clones and misses some; the assay was immunoSEQ multiplex PCR. The repertoire holds roughly 150,000 clones, just under 80% seen once, with more than 11% in the top ten. This clone was picked up a small number of times. The specimen sequenced was peripheral blood. This sequence originates from a woman at least 80 years old with acute or convalescent COVID-19.

CDR3 amino acids: CASSPTEGEQFF. In DNA, the CDR3 is TGTGCCAGCTCACCGACGGAGGGGGAGCAGTTCTTC. The chain carries TRBV18 and TRBJ2-1; TRBD2 might be the D (6 bases). Germline V gene lookup returns CDR1 KGHSH and CDR2 LQKENI. Trimming shortened V by 3 bases and J by 10 bases, and 10 bases separated the two germline ends. The CDR3 spans 12 residues.